A single T cell receptor beta chain is shown here with its context. This sample was taken from a study of T cells in Graves' hyperthyroidism and ophthalmopathy. Patients aged 18 to 65 with hyperthyroidism were newly diagnosed, with duration under 2 months. Roughly 10 ml of fresh peripheral blood supplied the PBMCs. Amplification yielded TCR beta CDR3 regions, with RNA transcripts as the source. Researchers ran a first-round RT-PCR on the TCR CDR3 using the HTBI primer set. TCRdb called the multiplex PCR reads again in MiXCR, with one record for every CDR3 protein. The sample has a few hundred thousand distinct CDR3 sequences; 15% to 18% are singletons. The CDR3 loop spans 15 amino acids. V lost 3 bases and J lost 1, with 11 bases in between. Germline assignment: CDR1 LNHDA and CDR2 SQIVND (reference sequence).

The sample consisted of blood. The sequence derives from a young woman with Graves' hyperthyroidism. The V gene is TRBV19, the J gene TRBJ2-3; unclear D gene. The DNA for the CDR3 is TGTGCCAGTAGTATGGTGCCCCGTCGCACAGATACGCAGTATTTT. Residues: CASSMVPRRTDTQYF.